The rows below give T cell receptor beta chains drawn from one sample of a study of T cell repertoires in cytomegalovirus infection. TCRdb independently ran MiXCR on the reads; one entry per CDR3 protein. The table includes about 100,000 distinct CDR3 sequences, 15% to 20% detected once. The material sequenced was PBMCs. The receptor source for this set is a human donor in good health (CMV status not recorded). Some clones in this sample may be carry-over from other donors' samples. Both conserved end residues are part of each CDR3. The order of the fields is clone size, V gene, J gene, D gene, CDR3 DNA, CDR3 protein. D genes are given only for firm matches. The size field is filled for only some rows; it gives once, few, many or a size class.

size: .
V: TRBV9
J: TRBJ1-6
D: .
DNA: TGTGCCAGCAGCACAGAGAATTCACCCCTCCACTTT
CDR3: CASSTENSPLHF

size: few
V: TRBV28
J: TRBJ1-1
D: .
DNA: TGTGCCAGCAGTTTATCCCGAACAGGCGGGATGACGGCTTTCTTT
CDR3: CASSLSRTGGMTAFF

size: .
V: TRBV20-1
J: TRBJ1-1
D: .
DNA: TGCAGTGTTAAAGACCTGAACACTGAAGCTTTCTTT
CDR3: CSVKDLNTEAFF

size: .
V: TRBV29-1
J: TRBJ1-1
D: TRBD1
DNA: TGCAGCACAGGGACAGGAGTGAACACTGAAGCTTTCTTT
CDR3: CSTGTGVNTEAFF

size: few
V: TRBV19
J: TRBJ2-5
D: TRBD1
DNA: TGTGCCAGTAGTATAGGGGACAGGGCACAAGAGACCCAGTACTTC
CDR3: CASSIGDRAQETQYF

size: many
V: TRBV12-3/TRBV12-4
J: TRBJ1-5
D: .
DNA: TGTGCCAGCAGTTTAAGACCGACCAATCAGCCCCAGCATTTT
CDR3: CASSLRPTNQPQHF

size: .
V: TRBV20-1
J: TRBJ2-7
D: TRBD2
DNA: TGCAGTGCTGTTCCGGGACTAAACTACGAGCAGTACTTC
CDR3: CSAVPGLNYEQYF

size: .
V: TRBV7-2
J: TRBJ2-7
D: TRBD2
DNA: TGTGCCAGCAGCGGTACTAGCGGTGAGCAGTACTTC
CDR3: CASSGTSGEQYF

size: many
V: TRBV11-2
J: TRBJ1-1
D: .
DNA: TGTGCCAGCAGCTTATTCGGCACTGAAGCTTTCTTT
CDR3: CASSLFGTEAFF

size: .
V: TRBV7-9
J: TRBJ2-5
D: .
DNA: TGTGCCAGCACCCCCCCGAGTCTAGCGGAGACCCAGTACTTC
CDR3: CASTPPSLAETQYF

size: few
V: TRBV29-1
J: TRBJ1-5
D: .
DNA: TGCAGCGGTCCCGCCCCTCAGCCCCAGCATTTT
CDR3: CSGPAPQPQHF

size: .
V: TRBV7-2
J: TRBJ2-1
D: TRBD2
DNA: TGTGCCAGCAGCTCCGGGGGGGAGAGTGAGCAGTTCTTC
CDR3: CASSSGGESEQFF

size: many
V: TRBV7-2
J: TRBJ2-5
D: .
DNA: TGTGCCAGCAGCTTCGGAGGGACAAATCAAGAGACCCAGTACTTC
CDR3: CASSFGGTNQETQYF

size: many
V: TRBV6-1
J: TRBJ1-1
D: TRBD1
DNA: TGTGCCAGCAGTTCCGACAGGGCTGACACTGAAGCTTTCTTT
CDR3: CASSSDRADTEAFF

size: .
V: TRBV7-6
J: TRBJ1-4
D: .
DNA: TGTGCCAGCAGCCTCGCCTCGTATGGGATCCGAGAAAAACTGTTTTTT
CDR3: CASSLASYGIREKLFF

size: many
V: TRBV5-4
J: TRBJ2-3
D: TRBD1
DNA: TGTGCCAGCAGCCCGGACAGGGGGCGGACAGATACGCAGTATTTT
CDR3: CASSPDRGRTDTQYF

size: .
V: TRBV29-1
J: TRBJ1-5
D: .
DNA: TGCAGCGTTGCCCAGGGTAATAGCAATCAGCCCCAGCATTTT
CDR3: CSVAQGNSNQPQHF

size: medium-sized
V: TRBV7-8
J: TRBJ2-2
D: .
DNA: TGTGCCAGCAGCTTACCACAACCTCAAGGGGCCGGGGAGCTGTTTTTT
CDR3: CASSLPQPQGAGELFF

size: many
V: TRBV7-2
J: TRBJ2-5
D: .
DNA: TGTGCCAGCAGCGGCCTTTCGGAGACCCAGTACTTC
CDR3: CASSGLSETQYF

size: .
V: TRBV3-1
J: TRBJ1-1
D: .
DNA: TGTGCCAGCAGCAAAGGAGGTGAAGCTTTCTTT
CDR3: CASSKGGEAFF

size: many
V: TRBV4-1
J: TRBJ1-3
D: .
DNA: TGCGCCAGCAGCGACACTCGCCTTACGGGAAACACCATATATTTT
CDR3: CASSDTRLTGNTIYF

size: few
V: TRBV19
J: TRBJ2-2
D: TRBD2
DNA: TGTGCCAGTAGGATCGGAAAGCGGGGGGGCACCGGGGAGCTGTTTTTT
CDR3: CASRIGKRGGTGELFF

size: few
V: TRBV27
J: TRBJ2-1
D: TRBD1
DNA: TGTGCCAGCAGGACCGCCGACACAGGGGGCAAGGATGAGCAGTTCTTC
CDR3: CASRTADTGGKDEQFF

size: .
V: TRBV7-3
J: TRBJ1-2
D: .
DNA: TGTACCAGCAGCTCGACAGCCTCTAACTATGGCTACACCTTC
CDR3: CTSSSTASNYGYTF

size: many
V: TRBV7-6
J: TRBJ2-5
D: TRBD2
DNA: TGTGCCAGTGTGAAGCGGGGGTTTCAAGAGACCCAGTACTTC
CDR3: CASVKRGFQETQYF

size: few
V: TRBV7-6
J: TRBJ1-3
D: .
DNA: TGTGCCAGCAGCTTAAACAGGGCCCAATCTGGAAACACCATATATTTT
CDR3: CASSLNRAQSGNTIYF

size: many
V: TRBV7-2
J: TRBJ2-7
D: .
DNA: TGTGCCAGCAGCTTAACCCGAACAGGGTACGAGGGCTACGAGCAGTACTTC
CDR3: CASSLTRTGYEGYEQYF

size: few
V: TRBV6-5
J: TRBJ1-4
D: .
DNA: TGTGCCAGCAGTTATCAGGACGGCACTAATGAAAAACTGTTTTTT
CDR3: CASSYQDGTNEKLFF